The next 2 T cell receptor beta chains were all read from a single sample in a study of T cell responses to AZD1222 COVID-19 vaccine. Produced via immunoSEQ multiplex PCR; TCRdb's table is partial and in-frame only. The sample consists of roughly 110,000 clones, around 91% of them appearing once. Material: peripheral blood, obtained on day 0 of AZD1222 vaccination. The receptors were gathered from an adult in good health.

CDR3: CASSLAGNGYTF. CDR3 nucleotides: TGTGCCAGCAGTTTAGCGGGGAATGGCTACACCTTC. V is TRBV27 and J is TRBJ1-2, with D uncertain. Germline V gene lookup returns CDR1 MNHEY and CDR2 SMNVEV (reference sequence). The germline V and J ends were trimmed by 2 bases and 6 bases, with 7 bases remaining between them. The CDR3 spans 12 residues.

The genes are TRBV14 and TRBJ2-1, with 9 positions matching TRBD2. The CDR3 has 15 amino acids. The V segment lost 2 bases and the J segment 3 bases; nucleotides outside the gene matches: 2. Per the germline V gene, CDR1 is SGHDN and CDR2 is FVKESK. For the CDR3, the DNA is TGTGCCAGCAGCCAACTAGCGGGGCTCTACAATGAGCAGTTCTTC. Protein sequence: CASSQLAGLYNEQFF.